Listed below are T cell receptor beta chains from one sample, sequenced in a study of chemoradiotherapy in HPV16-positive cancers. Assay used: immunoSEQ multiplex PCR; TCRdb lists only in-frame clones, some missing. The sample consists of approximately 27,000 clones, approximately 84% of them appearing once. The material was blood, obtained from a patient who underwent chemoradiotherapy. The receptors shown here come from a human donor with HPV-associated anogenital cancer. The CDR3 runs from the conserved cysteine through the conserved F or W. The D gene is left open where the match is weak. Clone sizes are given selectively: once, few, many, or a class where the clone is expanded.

CDR3aa: CASSWTSGTDTQYF
CDR3nt: TGTGCCAGCAGCTGGACTAGCGGTACAGATACGCAGTATTTT
v_gene: TRBV13
j_gene: TRBJ2-3
d_gene: TRBD2
abundance: once

CDR3aa: CASRWGSGYTF
CDR3nt: TGTGCCAGCAGATGGGGCTCTGGCTACACCTTC
v_gene: TRBV7-7
j_gene: TRBJ1-2
d_gene: NA
abundance: NA

CDR3aa: CASRKMAGSQETQYF
CDR3nt: TGTGCCAGCAGAAAAATGGCGGGATCCCAAGAGACCCAGTACTTC
v_gene: TRBV2
j_gene: TRBJ2-5
d_gene: NA
abundance: NA

CDR3aa: CTSSQEGDRPTAGNTIYF
CDR3nt: TGCACCAGCAGCCAAGAAGGGGATAGACCTACCGCTGGAAACACCATATATTTT
v_gene: TRBV1
j_gene: TRBJ1-3
d_gene: NA
abundance: few

CDR3aa: CAISESEQGGYTF
CDR3nt: TGTGCCATCAGTGAGTCGGAACAGGGGGGCTACACCTTC
v_gene: TRBV10-3
j_gene: TRBJ1-2
d_gene: TRBD1
abundance: NA

CDR3aa: CASSISGTNEQFF
CDR3nt: TGTGCCAGTAGTATTTCCGGGACCAATGAGCAGTTCTTC
v_gene: TRBV19
j_gene: TRBJ2-1
d_gene: NA
abundance: NA

CDR3aa: CSVGQNYGYTF
CDR3nt: TGCAGCGTCGGACAGAACTATGGCTACACCTTC
v_gene: TRBV29-1
j_gene: TRBJ1-2
d_gene: NA
abundance: NA

CDR3aa: CAWSPNRNNGYTF
CDR3nt: TGTGCCTGGAGTCCCAACAGAAATAATGGCTACACCTTC
v_gene: TRBV30
j_gene: TRBJ1-2
d_gene: NA
abundance: once

CDR3aa: CASSKVSGGLMDTQYF
CDR3nt: TGCGCCAGCAGCAAGGTTAGCGGGGGGCTTATGGATACGCAGTATTTT
v_gene: TRBV5-1
j_gene: TRBJ2-3
d_gene: TRBD2
abundance: NA

CDR3aa: CATSRGDRQDYNSPLHF
CDR3nt: TGTGCCACCTCGAGGGGAGACCGACAAGATTATAATTCACCCCTCCACTTT
v_gene: TRBV10-3
j_gene: TRBJ1-6
d_gene: NA
abundance: NA

CDR3aa: CAISEDIGTQYF
CDR3nt: TGTGCCATCAGTGAGGACATCGGCACGCAGTATTTT
v_gene: TRBV10-3
j_gene: TRBJ2-3
d_gene: NA
abundance: NA

CDR3aa: CASSEAGIHTINTDTQYF
CDR3nt: TGTGCCAGCAGTGAAGCAGGGATTCACACGATTAACACAGATACGCAGTATTTT
v_gene: TRBV6-1
j_gene: TRBJ2-3
d_gene: NA
abundance: NA

CDR3aa: CASREGAPNEKLFF
CDR3nt: TGTGCCAGCAGGGAGGGGGCACCTAATGAAAAACTGTTTTTT
v_gene: TRBV6-1
j_gene: TRBJ1-4
d_gene: TRBD1
abundance: NA

CDR3aa: CASSRLRDTEQFF
CDR3nt: TGTGCCAGCAGCCGCCTGCGCGACACTGAGCAGTTCTTC
v_gene: TRBV6-5
j_gene: TRBJ2-1
d_gene: NA
abundance: NA

CDR3aa: CASSPPAGVPTEAFF
CDR3nt: TGTGCCAGCAGCCCCCCAGCGGGGGTCCCCACTGAAGCTTTCTTT
v_gene: TRBV7-9
j_gene: TRBJ1-1
d_gene: NA
abundance: NA

CDR3aa: CASSLESNTEAFF
CDR3nt: TGTGCCAGCAGCTTAGAGAGTAACACTGAAGCTTTCTTT
v_gene: TRBV11-3
j_gene: TRBJ1-1
d_gene: NA
abundance: few